This note documents a single TCR beta chain sequence. What it binds is unknown. This entry comes from a study of identical twins. Regarding the study as a whole: Fewer insertions marked abundant cord blood beta clonotypes; young adult naive trended weakly, memory not at all. Alpha sequences out of frame and shared by twins had excess low generation probability.

With template switching, a universal primer site was added, and the cDNA carried unique molecular identifiers. TCRdb independently ran MiXCR on the 5' RACE reads; one entry per CDR3 protein. The sample yields some 570,000 distinct CDR3 sequences, approximately 20% seen once. Germline loops: CDR1 SGHTA, CDR2 FQGNSA. The CDR3 covers 16 residues. Trimming removed 6 bases at V and 0 bases at J, with 15 bases between. These data were also filed under a second study, of yellow fever vaccine responses in identical twins.

Input material: CD4+ T cells sorted from blood. The rearrangement joins TRBV7-2 to TRBJ2-1; weak D call: TRBD2 (6 bases). The receptor comes from a woman aged 18-29 years in good health. CDR3 sequence: CASRPRGRFSYNEQFF. Written as DNA, the CDR3 is TGTGCCAGCAGACCCCGGGGGAGGTTCTCCTACAATGAGCAGTTCTTC.